The rows below give T cell receptor beta chains drawn from one sample of a study of molecular identifiers for immune sequencing clone quantification. Each CDR3 protein is one row after TCRdb ran MiXCR on the PCR reads. The sample lists more than 300,000 distinct CDR3 sequences, about 22% occurring once. What was sequenced was naive CD8+ T cells from blood, with Jurkat cell RNA spiked in. Receptors were obtained from a human donor in good health. Some libraries in this study had Jurkat cell RNA spiked in. The CDR3 runs from the conserved cysteine through the conserved F or W. Each record gives: clone size, D gene, V gene, J gene, CDR3 DNA, CDR3 protein. The D gene is left open where the match is weak. Clone sizes are given selectively: once, few, many, or a class where the clone is expanded.

clone size: NA
D gene: TRBD2
V gene: TRBV4-2
J gene: TRBJ2-7
CDR3 DNA: TGTGCCAGCAGCCAAGACCGGGACTATCCTTGGTGCGAGCAGTACTTC
CDR3 protein: CASSQDRDYPWCEQYF

clone size: many
D gene: NA
V gene: TRBV9
J gene: TRBJ2-3
CDR3 DNA: TGTGCCAGCAGCGCCACGGGACTCCACACAGATACGCAGTATTTT
CDR3 protein: CASSATGLHTDTQYF

clone size: many
D gene: NA
V gene: TRBV27
J gene: TRBJ2-7
CDR3 DNA: TGTGCCAGCAGTTTAGGGGGGCAGGGGTTTAGGGAGCAGTACTTC
CDR3 protein: CASSLGGQGFREQYF

clone size: many
D gene: TRBD2
V gene: TRBV4-1
J gene: TRBJ2-7
CDR3 DNA: TGCGCCAGCAGCCAACGAGCGGGGCTAAGCTCCTACGAGCAGTACTTC
CDR3 protein: CASSQRAGLSSYEQYF

clone size: many
D gene: NA
V gene: TRBV14
J gene: TRBJ2-7
CDR3 DNA: TGTGCCAGCAGCCAAGGGGGGCGGGACGAGCAGTACTTC
CDR3 protein: CASSQGGRDEQYF

clone size: many
D gene: NA
V gene: TRBV15
J gene: TRBJ2-1
CDR3 DNA: TGTGCCACCAGCACTGAAGCGGTCGATGAGCAGTTCTTC
CDR3 protein: CATSTEAVDEQFF

clone size: many
D gene: NA
V gene: TRBV7-9
J gene: TRBJ2-7
CDR3 DNA: TGTGCCAGCAGCTCCACACAGGGACGGAGCTACGAGCAGTACTTC
CDR3 protein: CASSSTQGRSYEQYF

clone size: NA
D gene: NA
V gene: TRBV7-9
J gene: TRBJ2-7
CDR3 DNA: TGTGCCAGCAGCCCTGGTTGGGTTGAGGACTACGAGCAGTACTTC
CDR3 protein: CASSPGWVEDYEQYF

clone size: NA
D gene: TRBD2
V gene: TRBV3-1
J gene: TRBJ2-3
CDR3 DNA: TGTGCCAGCAGCCAAGAATCTAGCGGGGCCTGGGATACGCAGTATTTT
CDR3 protein: CASSQESSGAWDTQYF

clone size: many
D gene: NA
V gene: TRBV6-1
J gene: TRBJ1-1
CDR3 DNA: TGTGCCAGCAGGGACAGCTTCACTGAAGCTTTCTTT
CDR3 protein: CASRDSFTEAFF

clone size: NA
D gene: NA
V gene: TRBV12-5
J gene: TRBJ1-1
CDR3 DNA: TGTGCTAGTGGTTTGGAACAGGGAGGCAGCACTGAAGCTTTCTTT
CDR3 protein: CASGLEQGGSTEAFF

clone size: many
D gene: NA
V gene: TRBV28
J gene: TRBJ2-5
CDR3 DNA: TGTGCCAGCAGTCCCTACGGGATGGGAGAGACCCAGTACTTC
CDR3 protein: CASSPYGMGETQYF

clone size: NA
D gene: NA
V gene: TRBV6-2/TRBV6-3
J gene: TRBJ2-5
CDR3 DNA: TGTGCCAGCAGTTACCGATTTGAGGGCAGATTCTGGGGAGAGACCCAGTACTTC
CDR3 protein: CASSYRFEGRFWGETQYF

clone size: many
D gene: NA
V gene: TRBV7-2
J gene: TRBJ1-1
CDR3 DNA: TGTGCCAGCAGCTTCGGGGGTCGGACTGAAGCTTTCTTT
CDR3 protein: CASSFGGRTEAFF

clone size: many
D gene: NA
V gene: TRBV7-9
J gene: TRBJ1-1
CDR3 DNA: TGTGCCAGCAGCCCTTACACTGAAGCTTTCTTT
CDR3 protein: CASSPYTEAFF

clone size: few
D gene: NA
V gene: TRBV27
J gene: TRBJ2-7
CDR3 DNA: TGTGCCAGCAGTTCGATAGAATTGCGCGAGCAGTACTTC
CDR3 protein: CASSSIELREQYF

clone size: NA
D gene: NA
V gene: TRBV27
J gene: TRBJ1-1
CDR3 DNA: TGTGCCAGCAGTTTAGGAGGGACGGACACTGAAGCTTTCTTT
CDR3 protein: CASSLGGTDTEAFF

clone size: many
D gene: NA
V gene: TRBV4-1
J gene: TRBJ1-1
CDR3 DNA: TGCGCCAGCAGCCAAATAGGACAGAGCCCTGAAGCTTTCTTT
CDR3 protein: CASSQIGQSPEAFF

clone size: many
D gene: NA
V gene: TRBV2
J gene: TRBJ1-1
CDR3 DNA: TGTGCCAGTAATCGCCAGAACACTGAAGCTTTCTTT
CDR3 protein: CASNRQNTEAFF

clone size: many
D gene: NA
V gene: TRBV7-9
J gene: TRBJ1-5
CDR3 DNA: TGTGCCAGCAGCTTAGCGGATTGGCAGCCCCAGCATTTT
CDR3 protein: CASSLADWQPQHF

clone size: NA
D gene: NA
V gene: TRBV4-1
J gene: TRBJ1-3
CDR3 DNA: TGCGCCAGCAAAGAATTGGATCGACCTGGAAGCACCATATATTTT
CDR3 protein: CASKELDRPGSTIYF

clone size: few
D gene: NA
V gene: TRBV30
J gene: TRBJ1-1
CDR3 DNA: TGTGCCTGGGAAGACATGGGTACCATGAACACTGAAGCTTTCTTT
CDR3 protein: CAWEDMGTMNTEAFF

clone size: few
D gene: NA
V gene: TRBV12-5
J gene: TRBJ1-1
CDR3 DNA: TGTGCTAGTGGTGTGGGCGTAGCGAACACTGAAGCTTTCTTT
CDR3 protein: CASGVGVANTEAFF

clone size: few
D gene: TRBD1
V gene: TRBV20-1
J gene: TRBJ2-3
CDR3 DNA: TGCAGTGCTGGACAGGGGGACTTCACAGATACGCAGTATTTT
CDR3 protein: CSAGQGDFTDTQYF

clone size: many
D gene: NA
V gene: TRBV7-8
J gene: TRBJ2-1
CDR3 DNA: TGTGCCAGCAGCGTTCGGACTTCTCATACAGTGGAGCAGTTCTTC
CDR3 protein: CASSVRTSHTVEQFF

clone size: many
D gene: NA
V gene: TRBV20-1
J gene: TRBJ2-3
CDR3 DNA: TGCAGTGCCCCAGGACCACCCTCTCCGACCAGCACAGATACGCAGTATTTT
CDR3 protein: CSAPGPPSPTSTDTQYF

clone size: many
D gene: NA
V gene: TRBV16
J gene: TRBJ1-4
CDR3 DNA: TGTGCCAGCAGCCCCCGAAGAGGGAGGGGAGAAAAACTGTTTTTT
CDR3 protein: CASSPRRGRGEKLFF

clone size: many
D gene: NA
V gene: TRBV7-9
J gene: TRBJ2-7
CDR3 DNA: TGTGCCAGCAGCTTAAGTACAGGACTCCGGAGGGAGCAGTACTTC
CDR3 protein: CASSLSTGLRREQYF

clone size: many
D gene: NA
V gene: TRBV14
J gene: TRBJ1-1
CDR3 DNA: TGTGCCAGCAGCCAAGGCAGGCTGGTCGGAGCTTTCTTT
CDR3 protein: CASSQGRLVGAFF

clone size: many
D gene: NA
V gene: TRBV29-1
J gene: TRBJ2-3
CDR3 DNA: TGCAGCGTTGTTGCGGGGAGCACAGATACGCAGTATTTT
CDR3 protein: CSVVAGSTDTQYF

clone size: NA
D gene: TRBD1
V gene: TRBV7-9
J gene: TRBJ2-7
CDR3 DNA: TGTGCCAGCAGCCCGGACAGGGGGCAAAACGAGCAGTACTTC
CDR3 protein: CASSPDRGQNEQYF

clone size: many
D gene: TRBD1
V gene: TRBV27
J gene: TRBJ1-5
CDR3 DNA: TGTGCCAGCAGTTGGGGACAGGGGGGCAATCAGCCCCAGCATTTT
CDR3 protein: CASSWGQGGNQPQHF

clone size: many
D gene: NA
V gene: TRBV5-1
J gene: TRBJ2-3
CDR3 DNA: TGCGCCAGCAGCTTGGCGGGGGGCGAAAATACGCAGTATTTT
CDR3 protein: CASSLAGGENTQYF

clone size: many
D gene: TRBD2
V gene: TRBV7-2
J gene: TRBJ2-2
CDR3 DNA: TGTGCCAGCAGCCCGACTAGCGGTTATCAGGAGCTGTTTTTT
CDR3 protein: CASSPTSGYQELFF

clone size: many
D gene: NA
V gene: TRBV4-1
J gene: TRBJ2-1
CDR3 DNA: TGCGCCAGCAGCCAAGGACCAGGGATGGGCAATGAGCAGTTCTTC
CDR3 protein: CASSQGPGMGNEQFF

clone size: NA
D gene: TRBD1
V gene: TRBV12-3/TRBV12-4
J gene: TRBJ1-5
CDR3 DNA: TGTGCCCGCAGGGGACAGGGCAATCAGCCCCAGCATTTT
CDR3 protein: CARRGQGNQPQHF

clone size: many
D gene: NA
V gene: TRBV11-2
J gene: TRBJ1-1
CDR3 DNA: TGTGCCAGCAGACGGGTTGGACAAAACACTGAAGCTTTCTTT
CDR3 protein: CASRRVGQNTEAFF

clone size: few
D gene: NA
V gene: TRBV30
J gene: TRBJ2-7
CDR3 DNA: TGTGCCTGGAGTGCTACTACGGGTGTCCCCGATTTC
CDR3 protein: CAWSATTGVPDF

clone size: NA
D gene: NA
V gene: TRBV4-1
J gene: TRBJ1-5
CDR3 DNA: TGCGCCAGCAGCCAAGTGGGGGATAGCAATCAGCCCCAGCATTTT
CDR3 protein: CASSQVGDSNQPQHF

clone size: NA
D gene: NA
V gene: TRBV3-1
J gene: TRBJ1-6
CDR3 DNA: TGTGCCAGCAGCCAAACAGAACCTAGGATGGATTCACCCCTCCACTTT
CDR3 protein: CASSQTEPRMDSPLHF

clone size: many
D gene: NA
V gene: TRBV29-1
J gene: TRBJ1-1
CDR3 DNA: TGCAGCGCTAGGCGAATGAACACTGAAGCTTTCTTT
CDR3 protein: CSARRMNTEAFF

clone size: few
D gene: NA
V gene: TRBV27
J gene: TRBJ2-7
CDR3 DNA: TGTGCCAGCAGTCTCGGGACACTCTCCTACGAGCAGTACTTC
CDR3 protein: CASSLGTLSYEQYF

clone size: few
D gene: TRBD1
V gene: TRBV2
J gene: TRBJ2-7
CDR3 DNA: TGTGCCAGCAGTGAAGAACAGGGGGCCTACGAGCAGTACTTC
CDR3 protein: CASSEEQGAYEQYF

clone size: many
D gene: NA
V gene: TRBV20-1
J gene: TRBJ2-2
CDR3 DNA: TGCAGTGCTACAGGGTTTCCCGGGGAGCTGTTTTTT
CDR3 protein: CSATGFPGELFF